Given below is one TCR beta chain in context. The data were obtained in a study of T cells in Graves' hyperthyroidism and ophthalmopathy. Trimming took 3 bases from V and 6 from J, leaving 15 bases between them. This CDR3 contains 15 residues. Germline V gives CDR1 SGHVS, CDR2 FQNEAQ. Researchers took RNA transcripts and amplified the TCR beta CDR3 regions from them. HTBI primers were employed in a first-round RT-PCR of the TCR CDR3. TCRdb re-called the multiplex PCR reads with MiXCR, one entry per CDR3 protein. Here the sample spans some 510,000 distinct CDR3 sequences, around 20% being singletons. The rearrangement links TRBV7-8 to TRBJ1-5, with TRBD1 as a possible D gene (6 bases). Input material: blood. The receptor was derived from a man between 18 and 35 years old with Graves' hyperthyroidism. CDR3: CASSFLTGRGQPQHF. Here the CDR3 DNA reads TGTGCCAGCAGCTTTCTGACAGGAAGGGGTCAGCCCCAGCATTTT. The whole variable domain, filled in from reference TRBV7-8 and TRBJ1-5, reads GAGVSQSPRYKVAKRGQDVALRCDPISGHVSLFWYQQALGQGPEFLTYFQNEAQLDKSGLPSDRFFAERPEGSVSTLKIQRTQQEDSAVYLCASSFLTGRGQPQHFGDGTRLSIL.